Listed below are T cell receptor beta chains from one sample, sequenced in a study of radiotherapy plus CTLA-4 blockade in lung cancer. The method was immunoSEQ multiplex PCR; TCRdb's version includes in-frame clones alone and lacks a portion of them. The sample includes around 95,000 clones, 83% seen only once; the top ten take around 0.78%. The sequenced sample was peripheral blood, obtained from a patient treated with radiotherapy plus ipilimumab. Source of these receptors: a human donor with non-small cell lung cancer who had stable disease on radiotherapy plus ipilimumab. The CDR3 runs from the conserved cysteine through the conserved F or W. D genes are given only for firm matches. A row's size may be missing; if present it is once, few, many or a size class.

clone size: .; V gene: TRBV28; J gene: TRBJ2-7; D gene: TRBD2; CDR3 DNA: TGTGCCAGTTTACCTAGCGGGCCCTACGAGCAGTACTTC; CDR3 protein: CASLPSGPYEQYF
clone size: .; V gene: TRBV28; J gene: TRBJ2-1; D gene: TRBD1; CDR3 DNA: TGTGCCAGCAGTTACAGGGACAGGACTTACAATGAGCAGTTCTTC; CDR3 protein: CASSYRDRTYNEQFF
clone size: .; V gene: TRBV5-8; J gene: TRBJ1-2; D gene: .; CDR3 DNA: TGTGCCAGCAGCTCGGGATGGACAGTTTCAGCTAACTATGGCTACACCTTC; CDR3 protein: CASSSGWTVSANYGYTF
clone size: .; V gene: TRBV7-9; J gene: TRBJ1-1; D gene: .; CDR3 DNA: TGTGCCAGCAGCTTAATCGCACCGAACACTGAAGCTTTCTTT; CDR3 protein: CASSLIAPNTEAFF
clone size: .; V gene: TRBV5-1; J gene: TRBJ1-2; D gene: .; CDR3 DNA: TGCGCCAGCAGCAGGGGCTGGTCTGATGGCTACACCTTC; CDR3 protein: CASSRGWSDGYTF
clone size: .; V gene: TRBV28; J gene: TRBJ1-2; D gene: .; CDR3 DNA: TGTGCCAGCAGTTCGAGGGTCTATGGCTACACCTTC; CDR3 protein: CASSSRVYGYTF
clone size: .; V gene: TRBV9; J gene: TRBJ2-7; D gene: .; CDR3 DNA: TGTGCCAGCAGCGTAGAGGGCAGGGGAGACTACGAGCAGTACTTC; CDR3 protein: CASSVEGRGDYEQYF
clone size: .; V gene: TRBV6-1; J gene: TRBJ2-2; D gene: .; CDR3 DNA: TGTGCCAGTAGGAGGGGGGACGTGGGGGAGCTGTTTTTT; CDR3 protein: CASRRGDVGELFF
clone size: .; V gene: TRBV28; J gene: TRBJ2-3; D gene: TRBD2; CDR3 DNA: TGTGCCAGCAGTAGCTCCGGGACTAGTGACACAGATACGCAGTATTTT; CDR3 protein: CASSSSGTSDTDTQYF
clone size: .; V gene: TRBV5-1; J gene: TRBJ2-1; D gene: .; CDR3 DNA: TGCGCCAGCAGCTTGGGCAGGCAGAGGTACTATGAGCAGTTCTTC; CDR3 protein: CASSLGRQRYYEQFF
clone size: .; V gene: TRBV2; J gene: TRBJ2-1; D gene: TRBD2; CDR3 DNA: TGTGCCAGCACTTACACTGCGGGGGATGAGCAGTTCTTC; CDR3 protein: CASTYTAGDEQFF
clone size: .; V gene: TRBV7-7; J gene: TRBJ2-5; D gene: TRBD1; CDR3 DNA: TGTGCTAGCAGCAAGGACAGGGGGCCAGAGACCCAGTACTTC; CDR3 protein: CASSKDRGPETQYF
clone size: .; V gene: TRBV29-1; J gene: TRBJ1-1; D gene: .; CDR3 DNA: TGCAGCGTCGTGCTGAACACTGAAGCTTTCTTT; CDR3 protein: CSVVLNTEAFF
clone size: .; V gene: TRBV15; J gene: TRBJ1-3; D gene: TRBD1; CDR3 DNA: TGTGCCACGGGACAGGGGGAAACTGGAAACACCATATATTTT; CDR3 protein: CATGQGETGNTIYF
clone size: .; V gene: TRBV6-5; J gene: TRBJ2-2; D gene: TRBD1; CDR3 DNA: TGTGCCAGCAAAAGACAGGGGGACACCGGGGAGCTGTTTTTT; CDR3 protein: CASKRQGDTGELFF
clone size: .; V gene: TRBV11-2; J gene: TRBJ2-3; D gene: .; CDR3 DNA: TGTGTCAGCAGCTTAGAAGGACTTACAGATACGCAGTATTTT; CDR3 protein: CVSSLEGLTDTQYF
clone size: .; V gene: TRBV7-9; J gene: TRBJ2-6; D gene: .; CDR3 DNA: TGTGCCAGCAGCCGGCCACCATACCATGACAGTCGGGCCAACGTCCTGACTTTC; CDR3 protein: CASSRPPYHDSRANVLTF
clone size: .; V gene: TRBV27; J gene: TRBJ2-7; D gene: .; CDR3 DNA: TGTGCCAGGCCACTCTACGAGCAGTACTTC; CDR3 protein: CARPLYEQYF
clone size: .; V gene: TRBV2; J gene: TRBJ2-3; D gene: TRBD2; CDR3 DNA: TGTGCCAGCAAACTAGCGGGGAACACAGATACGCAGTATTTT; CDR3 protein: CASKLAGNTDTQYF
clone size: .; V gene: TRBV6-6; J gene: TRBJ1-2; D gene: TRBD1; CDR3 DNA: TGTGCCAGCACCCACGATGGGGACAGGGCATATGGCTACACCTTC; CDR3 protein: CASTHDGDRAYGYTF
clone size: .; V gene: TRBV10-1; J gene: TRBJ1-1; D gene: .; CDR3 DNA: TGCGCCAGCAGTGAGACCACAGAGAACACTGAAGCTTTCTTT; CDR3 protein: CASSETTENTEAFF
clone size: once; V gene: TRBV7-3; J gene: TRBJ2-3; D gene: .; CDR3 DNA: TGTGCCAGCAGCTTACGGCAGGGAGGAAGCACAGATACGCAGTATTTT; CDR3 protein: CASSLRQGGSTDTQYF
clone size: .; V gene: TRBV5-4; J gene: TRBJ1-6; D gene: TRBD1; CDR3 DNA: TGTGTCAGCAGCTCCGGGACAGGGTCATTCTCACCCCTCCACTTT; CDR3 protein: CVSSSGTGSFSPLHF
clone size: .; V gene: TRBV19; J gene: TRBJ2-3; D gene: TRBD2; CDR3 DNA: TGTGCCAGTACGACTAGCGGGGGCACAGATACGCAGTATTTT; CDR3 protein: CASTTSGGTDTQYF
clone size: .; V gene: TRBV9; J gene: TRBJ2-2; D gene: .; CDR3 DNA: TGTGCCAGCAGCGATTACACCGGGGAGCTGTTTTTT; CDR3 protein: CASSDYTGELFF
clone size: .; V gene: TRBV7-9; J gene: TRBJ2-5; D gene: TRBD1; CDR3 DNA: TGTGCCAGCAGCCCGCCATTTCGACAGGGGCAAGAGACCCAGTACTTC; CDR3 protein: CASSPPFRQGQETQYF
clone size: few; V gene: TRBV25-1; J gene: TRBJ2-5; D gene: .; CDR3 DNA: TGTGCCAGCACCCTGACGGGGACCCAGTACTTC; CDR3 protein: CASTLTGTQYF
clone size: .; V gene: TRBV27; J gene: TRBJ2-3; D gene: .; CDR3 DNA: TGTGCCAGCAGCCCCTACCCCCGGGACCGCACAGATACGCAGTATTTT; CDR3 protein: CASSPYPRDRTDTQYF
clone size: .; V gene: TRBV28; J gene: TRBJ1-2; D gene: .; CDR3 DNA: TGTGCCAGCTCGGTAGGGCTGGTTGGCTACACCTTC; CDR3 protein: CASSVGLVGYTF
clone size: few; V gene: TRBV18; J gene: TRBJ2-7; D gene: .; CDR3 DNA: TGTGCCAGCTCACTTCCGGGGGCCTACGAGCAGTACTTC; CDR3 protein: CASSLPGAYEQYF
clone size: once; V gene: TRBV7-6; J gene: TRBJ2-5; D gene: .; CDR3 DNA: TGTGCCAGCAGCACTAGTTACCAAGAGACCCAGTACTTC; CDR3 protein: CASSTSYQETQYF
clone size: .; V gene: TRBV7-6; J gene: TRBJ2-1; D gene: .; CDR3 DNA: TGTGCCAGCGGGCCGTCCGATAACAATGAGCAGTTCTTC; CDR3 protein: CASGPSDNNEQFF
clone size: .; V gene: TRBV9; J gene: TRBJ2-1; D gene: .; CDR3 DNA: TGTGCCAGCGGGTCGGGAGCTTACAATGAGCAGTTCTTC; CDR3 protein: CASGSGAYNEQFF
clone size: .; V gene: TRBV28; J gene: TRBJ2-7; D gene: TRBD2; CDR3 DNA: TGTGCCAGCAGTTCCACCCCGGGGGGGCGGGGTTACGAGCAGTACTTC; CDR3 protein: CASSSTPGGRGYEQYF
clone size: .; V gene: TRBV19; J gene: TRBJ1-6; D gene: .; CDR3 DNA: TGTGCCAGTAGTGCCGGGATTCCTAATTCACCCCTCCACTTT; CDR3 protein: CASSAGIPNSPLHF
clone size: few; V gene: TRBV19; J gene: TRBJ1-3; D gene: .; CDR3 DNA: TGTGCCAGTAGTGGTTCCGGGCGAAGAGGAAACACCATATATTTT; CDR3 protein: CASSGSGRRGNTIYF
clone size: .; V gene: TRBV4-1; J gene: TRBJ1-3; D gene: .; CDR3 DNA: TGCGCCAGCAGCTCTCGGACGGACGCCTCTGGAAACACCATATATTTT; CDR3 protein: CASSSRTDASGNTIYF